A selection of T cell receptor beta chains follows, all from one sample in a study of T and B cells in COVID-19 patients. TCRdb independently ran MiXCR on the multiplex PCR reads; one entry per CDR3 protein. In the table there are roughly 15,000 distinct CDR3 sequences, roughly 28% of which are singletons. Source material: blood. The receptors shown here come from a human donor who had recovered from COVID-19. The CDR3 runs from the conserved cysteine through the conserved F or W. The order of the fields is CDR3 protein, CDR3 DNA, clone size, V gene, D gene, J gene. A D gene is named only where the DNA matches it firmly. Only some rows state a clone size, as once, few, many or a class for expanded clones.

CDR3 protein: CASSVPTSNMDTQYF
CDR3 DNA: TGTGCCAGCAGTGTTCCCACCTCGAATATGGATACGCAGTATTTT
clone size: -
V gene: TRBV2
D gene: -
J gene: TRBJ2-3

CDR3 protein: CASSPGSRVNEQFF
CDR3 DNA: TGTGCCAGCAGCCCCGGAAGTCGCGTCAATGAGCAGTTCTTC
clone size: medium-sized
V gene: TRBV6-5
D gene: -
J gene: TRBJ2-1

CDR3 protein: CSARLAGGQSNEQFF
CDR3 DNA: TGCAGTGCTAGGCTAGCGGGGGGGCAAAGTAATGAGCAGTTCTTC
clone size: -
V gene: TRBV20-1
D gene: TRBD2
J gene: TRBJ2-1

CDR3 protein: CASSDRPFLLTGNTIYF
CDR3 DNA: TGTGCCAGCAGTGATCGGCCCTTTTTACTAACTGGAAACACCATATATTTT
clone size: -
V gene: TRBV27
D gene: -
J gene: TRBJ1-3

CDR3 protein: CASSLAGRTYTDTQYF
CDR3 DNA: TGCGCCAGCAGCTTGGCAGGACGTACGTACACAGATACGCAGTATTTT
clone size: -
V gene: TRBV5-1
D gene: -
J gene: TRBJ2-3

CDR3 protein: CSAPLGTERGSPLHF
CDR3 DNA: TGCAGTGCCCCTCTAGGGACAGAGCGAGGTTCACCCCTCCACTTT
clone size: -
V gene: TRBV20-1
D gene: TRBD1
J gene: TRBJ1-6

CDR3 protein: CASSIAGGTTYNEQFF
CDR3 DNA: TGTGCCAGTAGTATAGCGGGGGGGACTACCTACAATGAGCAGTTCTTC
clone size: medium-sized
V gene: TRBV19
D gene: TRBD2
J gene: TRBJ2-1

CDR3 protein: CASGASDSFTEAFF
CDR3 DNA: TGTGCCAGCGGCGCGTCGGACAGTTTCACTGAAGCTTTCTTT
clone size: -
V gene: TRBV6-5
D gene: -
J gene: TRBJ1-1

CDR3 protein: CASRTAGAGRDTQYF
CDR3 DNA: TGTGCCAGCAGGACCGCAGGGGCGGGAAGGGATACGCAGTATTTT
clone size: medium-sized
V gene: TRBV6-5
D gene: -
J gene: TRBJ2-3

CDR3 protein: CASSLSTSGAQETQYF
CDR3 DNA: TGTGCCAGCAGTCTAAGTACTAGCGGGGCCCAAGAGACCCAGTACTTC
clone size: many
V gene: TRBV6-5
D gene: TRBD2
J gene: TRBJ2-5

CDR3 protein: CASSLDRVTDTQYF
CDR3 DNA: TGTGCCAGCAGCTTGGACAGGGTCACAGATACGCAGTATTTT
clone size: many
V gene: TRBV5-4
D gene: -
J gene: TRBJ2-3

CDR3 protein: CASSPRTGGFSNTIYF
CDR3 DNA: TGTGCCAGCAGCCCGCGGACAGGGGGCTTTTCGAACACCATATATTTT
clone size: many
V gene: TRBV11-1
D gene: TRBD1
J gene: TRBJ1-3

CDR3 protein: CASSYDGGDSNQPQHF
CDR3 DNA: TGTGCCAGCAGTTACGATGGGGGAGATAGCAATCAGCCCCAGCATTTT
clone size: -
V gene: TRBV6-2/TRBV6-3
D gene: -
J gene: TRBJ1-5

CDR3 protein: CASIPASGKGTDTDTQYF
CDR3 DNA: TGTGCCAGCATCCCGGCGAGTGGCAAAGGGACAGACACAGATACGCAGTATTTT
clone size: once
V gene: TRBV28
D gene: TRBD1
J gene: TRBJ2-3

CDR3 protein: CAIGTPDSGNTIYF
CDR3 DNA: TGTGCCATCGGGACCCCTGACTCTGGAAACACCATATATTTT
clone size: few
V gene: TRBV10-3
D gene: -
J gene: TRBJ1-3

CDR3 protein: CASSLDVTQETQYF
CDR3 DNA: TGTGCCAGCAGCTTAGATGTCACTCAAGAGACCCAGTACTTC
clone size: -
V gene: TRBV11-2
D gene: -
J gene: TRBJ2-5

CDR3 protein: CASSTGTLDNSPPHF
CDR3 DNA: TGTGCCAGCTCAACCGGGACTTTGGACAATTCACCCCCCCACTTT
clone size: -
V gene: TRBV18
D gene: -
J gene: TRBJ1-6

CDR3 protein: CASSLDSYTPNYGYTF
CDR3 DNA: TGTGCCAGCAGTTTGGACAGCTATACCCCCAACTATGGCTACACCTTC
clone size: medium-sized
V gene: TRBV27
D gene: -
J gene: TRBJ1-2

CDR3 protein: CASSQRDGGRNTEAFF
CDR3 DNA: TGTGCCAGCAGCCAAAGAGACGGGGGGCGGAACACTGAAGCTTTCTTT
clone size: few
V gene: TRBV5-4
D gene: -
J gene: TRBJ1-1

CDR3 protein: CSAQGVTGGSYEQYF
CDR3 DNA: TGCAGCGCCCAGGGGGTGACAGGGGGCTCCTACGAGCAGTACTTC
clone size: medium-sized
V gene: TRBV29-1
D gene: TRBD1
J gene: TRBJ2-7

CDR3 protein: CASSQLFREDRGHEQYF
CDR3 DNA: TGCGCCAGCAGCCAACTGTTCCGGGAGGACAGGGGACACGAGCAGTACTTC
clone size: -
V gene: TRBV4-2
D gene: TRBD1
J gene: TRBJ2-7

CDR3 protein: CASSSDTQETQYF
CDR3 DNA: TGTGCCAGCAGCTCGGACACCCAAGAGACCCAGTACTTC
clone size: -
V gene: TRBV13
D gene: -
J gene: TRBJ2-5

CDR3 protein: CASREGPDTDTQYF
CDR3 DNA: TGTGCCAGCAGGGAGGGACCAGACACAGATACGCAGTATTTT
clone size: few
V gene: TRBV5-6
D gene: -
J gene: TRBJ2-3

CDR3 protein: CASSLGRSAGQGSWFF
CDR3 DNA: TGTGCCAGCAGCTTAGGACGATCGGCGGGACAGGGATCGTGGTTCTTC
clone size: -
V gene: TRBV7-2
D gene: TRBD1
J gene: TRBJ2-1

CDR3 protein: CASSYSGGAINEQFF
CDR3 DNA: TGTGCCAGCTCATACAGCGGGGGGGCCATCAATGAGCAGTTCTTC
clone size: -
V gene: TRBV18
D gene: TRBD2
J gene: TRBJ2-1